The clone carrying this T cell receptor (beta chain) was found many times. The antigen is not known. The sample comes from a study of blood T cells in healthy people across ages. Points from the study as a whole: Naive CD4+ cell counts and diversity both ran higher in long-lived than in aged donors.

Losses at the gene ends were 5 bases for V and 1 base for J; bases not matched to a gene: 9. CDR1 is SGHRS and CDR2 is YFSETQ in the germline V gene. CDR3 size: 16 residues. Next came a second PCR, run for about 7 to 12 cycles, which used a sample-barcoded 5' primer along with a J-beta primer mix. TCRdb recomputed calls from the 5' RACE reads with MiXCR, one row per CDR3 protein. This table has roughly 650,000 distinct CDR3 sequences, about 30% appearing once. V is TRBV5-1 and J is TRBJ2-3; 8 bases are a match to TRBD2. Sequencing was performed on blood. The TCR comes from a woman older than 75 in good health. CDR3 region: CASRPWRGDGTDTQYF. CDR3 sequence (DNA): TGCGCCAGCAGACCATGGCGGGGGGACGGCACAGATACGCAGTATTTT. The variable domain in full, with the rest retrieved from reference TRBV5-1 and TRBJ2-3, is KAGVTQTPRYLIKTRGQQVTLSCSPISGHRSVSWYQQTPGQGLQFLFEYFSETQRNKGNFPGRFSGRQFSNSRSEMNVSTLELGDSALYLCASRPWRGDGTDTQYFGPGTRLTVL.